This T cell receptor (beta chain) was identified during a study of blood T cell repertoires in COVID-19. Study background: Donors in Cohort 3 counted as recovered after two negative PCRs, clearance, or symptom resolution. The origin of the acute and convalescent COVID-19 samples was the United States, Italy and Spain.

Authors' processing steps: Nucleated cell counts were estimated from reference gene primer amplification. Clones were sequenced by immunoSEQ multiplex PCR, and TCRdb holds only the in-frame ones, with some missing. That table is the source of V, J and clone size, and D and trimming were worked out from the DNA. Here the sample spans 250,000 to 350,000 clones, more than 70% being singletons. Trimming cost V 3 bases and J 1 base; bases outside gene matches: 10. This CDR3 has 19 residues. Germline CDR1 and CDR2: SGHDT and YYEEEE. This sequence was found in a woman in her sixties or seventies in a cohort exposed to, infected with or recovered from COVID-19 (not recorded which). Specimen: PBMCs or T cells enriched from blood (not recorded which). The rearrangement uses TRBV5-6 and TRBJ2-2; 12 positions agree with TRBD1. The chain's CDR3 is CASSWGTGGVLGNTGELFF. The CDR3 DNA follows: TGTGCCAGCAGCTGGGGGACAGGGGGCGTACTAGGGAACACCGGGGAGCTGTTTTTT.